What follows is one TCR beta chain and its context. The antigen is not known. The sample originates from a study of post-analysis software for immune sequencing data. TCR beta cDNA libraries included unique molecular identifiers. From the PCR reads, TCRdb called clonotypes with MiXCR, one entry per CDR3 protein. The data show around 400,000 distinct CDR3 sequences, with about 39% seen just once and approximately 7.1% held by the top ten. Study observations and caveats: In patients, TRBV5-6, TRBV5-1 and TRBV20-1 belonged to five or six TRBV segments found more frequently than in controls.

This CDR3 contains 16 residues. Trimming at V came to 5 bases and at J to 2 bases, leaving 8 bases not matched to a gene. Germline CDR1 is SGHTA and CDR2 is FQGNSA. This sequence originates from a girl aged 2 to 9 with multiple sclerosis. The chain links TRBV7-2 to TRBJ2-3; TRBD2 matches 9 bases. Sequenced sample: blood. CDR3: CASSPGASGITDTQYF. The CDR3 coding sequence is TGTGCCAGCAGCCCTGGGGCTAGCGGGATCACAGATACGCAGTATTTT.